Shown below are 16 T cell receptor beta chains from a single sample sequenced in a study of OX40 agonist ivuxolimab in advanced cancers. Assay used: immunoSEQ multiplex PCR; TCRdb lists only in-frame clones, some missing. The repertoire holds about 45,000 clones, 80% seen once, with around 5.1% in the top ten. The sequencing used CD4+ or CD8+ T cells sorted from blood, collected in a trial of the OX40 agonist ivuxolimab. The receptor set was obtained from an adult with an advanced solid tumor such as melanoma, head and neck, liver or kidney cancer.

The V and J genes are TRBV11-2 and TRBJ1-4, with TRBD1 identical over 7 bases. The V and J ends lost 5 bases and 13 bases, in that order; junction bases with no gene match: 7. Germline loops: CDR1 SGHAT, CDR2 FQNNGV. CDR3 length equals 12 residues. The CDR3 region is CASSIPTGSLFF. DNA for the CDR3: TGTGCCAGCAGCATACCGACAGGGTCACTGTTTTTT. Filled out from reference TRBV11-2 and TRBJ1-4, the complete variable domain reads EAGVAQSPRYKIIEKRQSVAFWCNPISGHATLYWYQQILGQGPKLLIQFQNNGVVDDSQLPKDRFSAERLKGVDSTLKIQPAKLEDSAVYLCASSIPTGSLFFGSGTQLSVL.

The chain joins TRBV4-1 to TRBJ2-7; 10 nucleotides align to TRBD1. This CDR3 spans 19 amino acids. The junction had 14 bases not matched to a gene; V was cut back by 1 base and J by 2 bases. Germline V gene lookup returns CDR1 MGHRA and CDR2 YSYEKL. The CDR3, as DNA: TGCGCCAGCAGCCAAGCCTTTTCCTTCGGGACAGGGGTAACCTACGAGCAGTACTTC. Translated, it gives CASSQAFSFGTGVTYEQYF.

The table lists this clone with a count of one. The V and J genes are TRBV6-5 and TRBJ2-7; no firm D call. The CDR3 totals 16 residues. CDR1 MNHEY and CDR2 SVGAGI come from the germline V gene. The V and J ends lost 1 base and 4 bases respectively, with 17 bases between them. The CDR3 DNA sequence: TGTGCCAGCAGTTACTGGAAGAGAAAGTCGTTATACGAGCAGTACTTC. Amino acids: CASSYWKRKSLYEQYF.

The rearrangement links TRBV28 to TRBJ1-2, with 12 nucleotides matching TRBD1. The V segment lost 3 bases and the J segment 7 bases; nucleotides outside the gene matches: 9. The CDR3 totals 16 residues. CDR1 is MDHEN, CDR2 SYDVKM, per germline. The CDR3 is CASSFQGTGGLTGYTF. The CDR3 nucleotides read TGTGCCAGCAGTTTCCAGGGGACAGGGGGCTTAACTGGCTACACCTTC.

This clone has a single count. The chain joins TRBV11-2 to TRBJ2-7, with 9 nucleotides matching TRBD1. The CDR3 has 15 amino acids. Trimming cost V 2 bases and J 6 bases; bases outside gene matches: 8. Germline V gene lookup returns CDR1 SGHAT and CDR2 FQNNGV. The CDR3 sequence: CASSLWSGTGLEQYF. Here the CDR3 DNA reads TGTGCCAGCAGCTTATGGAGTGGGACAGGGCTCGAGCAGTACTTC.

V and J are TRBV9 and TRBJ1-2, with TRBD1 identical over 7 bases. The CDR3 loop spans 15 amino acids. From germline, CDR1 is SGDLS and CDR2 YYNGEE. Trimming at V came to 2 bases and at J to 8 bases, leaving 12 bases not matched to a gene. CDR3 coding DNA: TGTGCCAGCAGCGTCCGGACAGGAGAACTTGGGGGCTACACCTTC. It yields the protein CASSVRTGELGGYTF. Variable domain in full (rest from reference TRBV9 and TRBJ1-2): DSGVTQTPKHLITATGQRVTLRCSPRSGDLSVYWYQQSLDQGLQFLIQYYNGEERAKGNILERFSAQQFPDLHSELNLSSLELGDSALYFCASSVRTGELGGYTFGSGTRLTVV.

The chain combines TRBV6-6 with TRBJ2-4, with D possibly TRBD2 on 6 matching bases. Germline V gives CDR1 MNHNY, CDR2 SVGAGI (reference sequence). V lost 0 bases to trimming and J lost 0 bases, with 9 bases between them. The CDR3 length is 16 residues. The CDR3 nucleotides are TGTGCCAGCAGTTACTCGGGGGGTCTAGCCAAAAACATTCAGTACTTC. Protein product: CASSYSGGLAKNIQYF.

The chain joins TRBV7-9 to TRBJ2-1; 8 nucleotides align to TRBD2. J was trimmed by 5 bases and V by 4 bases; bases with no gene match: 4. Germline assignment: CDR1 SEHNR and CDR2 FQNEAQ (reference sequence). The CDR3 loop spans 14 amino acids. CDR3 loop: CASSSVAGNNEQFF. The CDR3, as DNA: TGTGCCAGCAGCTCTGTAGCGGGGAACAATGAGCAGTTCTTC. Using reference TRBV7-9 and TRBJ2-1 for the parts outside the CDR3, the full variable domain is DTGVSQNPRHKITKRGQNVTFRCDPISEHNRLYWYRQTLGQGPEFLTYFQNEAQLEKSRLLSDRFSAERPKGSFSTLEIQRTEQGDSAMYLCASSSVAGNNEQFFGPGTRLTVL.

The chain carries TRBV19 and TRBJ2-1; 10 positions match TRBD2. Trimming cost V 5 bases and J 6 bases; bases outside gene matches: 10. The CDR3 loop spans 16 amino acids. Germline CDR1 is LNHDA and CDR2 is SQIVND (reference sequence). CDR3 loop: CASSGRTAGGFNEQFF. The CDR3 DNA follows: TGTGCCAGTAGTGGCCGTACAGCGGGAGGGTTCAATGAGCAGTTCTTC.

The genes are TRBV6-6 and TRBJ1-2, with D possibly TRBD1 on 5 matching bases. Germline V gives CDR1 MNHNY, CDR2 SVGAGI (reference sequence). V was trimmed by 6 bases and J by 2 bases, leaving 7 bases between them. CDR3 length: 12 amino acids. CDR3 sequence: CASSAGNYGYTF. The CDR3 coding sequence is TGTGCCAGCAGCGCAGGGAACTATGGCTACACCTTC.

The chain is built from TRBV30 and TRBJ2-6; D is possibly TRBD1 (5 bases). V lost 4 bases and J 0 bases, leaving 16 bases between the germline ends. Germline CDR1 GTSNPN, CDR2 SVGIG (reference sequence). The CDR3 spans 17 residues. The CDR3 coding sequence is TGTGCCTGGAACGCCCACAGGTTGAACTCTGGGGCCAACGTCCTGACTTTC. This gives the protein CAWNAHRLNSGANVLTF.

The CDR3 sequence is CASSGTSGTDTQYF. CDR3 coding DNA: TGTGCCAGCAGCGGGACTAGCGGGACAGATACGCAGTATTTT. This chain joins TRBV9 and TRBJ2-3, with TRBD2 matching 11 bases. The CDR3 length is 14 residues. Per germline, CDR1 SGDLS and CDR2 YYNGEE. Trimming took 3 bases from V and 3 from J; bases not matched to a gene: 0.

This sequence joins TRBV18 and TRBJ2-7; D is unresolved. V lost 8 bases to trimming and J lost 3 bases, with 11 bases between them. This CDR3 contains 12 residues. Per germline, CDR1 KGHSH and CDR2 LQKENI. The CDR3 sequence is CASTGSNYEQYF. CDR3 nucleotides: TGTGCCAGCACCGGGTCGAACTACGAGCAGTACTTC.

The V and J genes are TRBV27 and TRBJ2-7, with 10 bases lining up with TRBD2. The V segment lost 3 bases and the J segment 3 bases; nucleotides outside the gene matches: 2. The germline V gene encodes CDR1 MNHEY and CDR2 SMNVEV (reference sequence). The CDR3 is 14 amino acids. The DNA of the CDR3 is TGTGCCAGCAGTTTCCAGCGGGAGGGCTACGAGCAGTACTTC. Protein sequence: CASSFQREGYEQYF.

V and J are TRBV27 and TRBJ2-7, with TRBD1 matching over 7 bases. With 5 bases clipped from V and 4 bases from J, the junction kept 11 bases outside the gene matches. Germline V gene sequence: CDR1 MNHEY, CDR2 SMNVEV (reference sequence). The CDR3 extends over 15 amino acids. The CDR3 DNA reads as TGTGCCAGCAGTCAAGACAGGGCGAGAGTATACGAGCAGTACTTC. It specifies CASSQDRARVYEQYF.

The chain is built from TRBV5-4 and TRBJ1-1; TRBD1 matches at 7 bases. This CDR3 is 15 amino acids long. Germline V gene lookup returns CDR1 SGHNT and CDR2 YYREEE (reference sequence). V shed 3 bases, J shed 6 bases, and the junction held 11 bases outside the gene matches. The CDR3 nucleotides read TGTGCCAGCAGCTCCCGGGTCGAGGGGGCCTCTGAAGCTTTCTTT. It codes for CASSSRVEGASEAFF.